This T cell receptor (beta chain) was observed in a study of T cell repertoires in aging, cancer and after chemotherapy. Study-level information: The full dataset contained 8.5 million to 10 million TCR reads.

Study outcomes and limitations: Rebound thymic output was suggested by rising median generation probability during chemotherapy in each cancer cohort. In cancer patients, declining TCR diversity with age involved lost richness and lost evenness.

This clonotype is categorized as hyperexpanded. Its specificity is not known. Multiplex touch-down PCR with TRB-A/B primers amplified rearranged V-D-J TRB sequences. TCRdb itself ran the multiplex PCR reads through MiXCR, one entry per CDR3 protein. Of over a thousand distinct CDR3 sequences listed, 20% to 25% were seen once; the top ten hold about 24%. From germline, CDR1 is LNHDA and CDR2 SQIVND (reference sequence). V was trimmed by 1 base and J by 7 bases, leaving 5 bases between them. The CDR3 loop spans 12 amino acids. Amplification of TCR beta used genomic DNA extracted from peripheral blood. The source material was blood. V gene TRBV19 combines with J gene TRBJ1-5; no definite D call. The clonotype was recovered from a human donor with a blood cancer. Here the CDR3 DNA reads TGTGCCAGTAGTATAGCATGGCAGCCCCAGCATTTT. Its translation: CASSIAWQPQHF.